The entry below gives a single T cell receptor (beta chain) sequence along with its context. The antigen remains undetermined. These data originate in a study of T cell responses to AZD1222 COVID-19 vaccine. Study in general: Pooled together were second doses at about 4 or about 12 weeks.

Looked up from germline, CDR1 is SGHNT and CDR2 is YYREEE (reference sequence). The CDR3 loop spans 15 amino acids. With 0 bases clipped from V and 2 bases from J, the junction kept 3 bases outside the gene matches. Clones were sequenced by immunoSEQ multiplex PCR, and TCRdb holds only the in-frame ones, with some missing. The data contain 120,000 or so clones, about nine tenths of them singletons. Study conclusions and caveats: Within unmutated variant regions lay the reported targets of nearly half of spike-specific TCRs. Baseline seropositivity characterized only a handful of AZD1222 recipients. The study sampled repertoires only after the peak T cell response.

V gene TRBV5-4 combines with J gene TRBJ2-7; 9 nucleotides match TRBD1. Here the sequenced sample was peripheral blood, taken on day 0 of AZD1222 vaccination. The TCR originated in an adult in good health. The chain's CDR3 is CASSLDRGRAYEQYF. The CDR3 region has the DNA TGTGCCAGCAGCTTGGACAGGGGGCGAGCCTACGAGCAGTACTTC.